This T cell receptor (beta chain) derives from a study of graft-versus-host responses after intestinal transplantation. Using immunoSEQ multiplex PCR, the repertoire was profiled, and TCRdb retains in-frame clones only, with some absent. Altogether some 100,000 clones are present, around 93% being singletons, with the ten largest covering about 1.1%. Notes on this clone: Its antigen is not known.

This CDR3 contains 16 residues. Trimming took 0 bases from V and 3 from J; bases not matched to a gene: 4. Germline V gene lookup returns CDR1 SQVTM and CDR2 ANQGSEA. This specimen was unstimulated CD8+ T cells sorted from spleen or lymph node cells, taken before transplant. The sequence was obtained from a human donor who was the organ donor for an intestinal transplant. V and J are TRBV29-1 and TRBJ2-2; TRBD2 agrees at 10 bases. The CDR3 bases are TGCAGCGTTGAAGATTGGACTAGCGGATACACCGGGGAGCTGTTTTTT. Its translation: CSVEDWTSGYTGELFF.